A single sample gave rise to the 28 T cell receptor beta chains below, sequenced in a study of cytomegalovirus exposure and HLA in healthy donors. PCR primers comprised 60 Vbeta and 13 Jbeta primers. Clones were read by immunoSEQ multiplex PCR, and TCRdb kept only the in-frame ones, dropping some. The table for this sample gives approximately 100,000 clones. Sample: PBMCs. The source of these receptors is a man aged 50-59 years in good health and CMV-seronegative.

The chain carries TRBV5-6 and TRBJ2-2, with 10 bases that match TRBD2. J lost 4 bases, V lost 4 bases, and 7 bases had no gene match. CDR3 length: 16 amino acids. Per germline, CDR1 SGHDT and CDR2 YYEEEE. As DNA, the CDR3 is TGTGCCAGCAGCACCTTAGCGGGGGGTCGCACCGGGGAGCTGTTTTTT. The encoded protein is CASSTLAGGRTGELFF.

The chain joins TRBV15 to TRBJ1-5; TRBD1 is a possible D gene (6 bases). The CDR3 is made up of 15 amino acids. Trimming cost V 4 bases and J 6 bases, with 16 bases left between them. CDR1 is LNHNV, CDR2 YYDKDF, per germline (reference sequence). The CDR3 sequence is CATSISRGAGQPQHF. The CDR3 nucleotides read TGTGCCACCAGCATATCACGGGGGGCAGGTCAGCCCCAGCATTTT.

The chain couples TRBV19 to TRBJ2-1; 13 nucleotides line up with TRBD2. This CDR3 comprises 19 residues. With V trimmed by 6 bases and J by 4 bases, 15 bases remained unmatched. Germline CDR1 is LNHDA and CDR2 is SQIVND (reference sequence). The CDR3 loop is CASSLMWAGTSGEYNEQFF. CDR3 nucleotides: TGTGCCAGTAGCCTTATGTGGGCCGGGACTAGCGGGGAATACAATGAGCAGTTCTTC.

The chain combines TRBV19 with TRBJ1-2; D might be TRBD1 (6 bases). V lost 4 bases and J lost 4, with 16 bases in between. The CDR3 sequence is 15 residues long. From germline, CDR1 is LNHDA and CDR2 SQIVND (reference sequence). The CDR3 protein is CASSTGQTPLYGYTF. The CDR3 DNA sequence: TGTGCCAGTAGTACAGGACAGACGCCTCTCTATGGCTACACCTTC.

The chain uses TRBV25-1 and TRBJ2-2; TRBD1 matches 8 bases. The J segment lost 1 base and the V segment lost 4 bases, leaving 2 bases of the junction unmatched. The CDR3 has 15 residues. The germline V gene has CDR1 MGHDK and CDR2 SYGVNS. CDR3 protein: CASSAGTGNTGELFF. The CDR3 DNA is TGTGCCAGCAGTGCCGGGACAGGGAACACCGGGGAGCTGTTTTTT.

The chain uses TRBV5-4 and TRBJ1-2; 8 positions match TRBD1. This CDR3 contains 15 residues. Germline CDR1 and CDR2: SGHNT and YYREEE (reference sequence). Losses at the gene ends were 0 bases for V and 8 bases for J; bases not matched to a gene: 9. Here the CDR3 DNA reads TGTGCCAGCAGCTTGGCTCGGCAGGGGGCGTTAGGCTACACCTTC. Protein: CASSLARQGALGYTF.

This rearrangement joins TRBV18 to TRBJ2-1; TRBD1 matches at 8 bases. Per germline, CDR1 KGHSH and CDR2 LQKENI. V shed 3 bases, J shed 8 bases, and the junction held 6 bases outside the gene matches. The CDR3 contains 14 residues. As DNA, the CDR3 is TGTGCCAGCTCACCGGCAGGGGGCTATGATGAGCAGTTCTTC. This translates into CASSPAGGYDEQFF.

The chain recombines TRBV5-6 with TRBJ1-2; 11 bases map to TRBD1. V gave up 4 bases and J gave up 7 bases; unmatched junction bases: 3. CDR1 is SGHDT and CDR2 is YYEEEE in the germline V gene. The CDR3 consists of 13 residues. CDR3 sequence (DNA): TGTGCCAGCAGCCAGGACAGGGGGCCTGGCTACACCTTC. Encoded protein: CASSQDRGPGYTF.

This chain connects TRBV15 to TRBJ1-5; 7 bases agree with TRBD1. J gave up 3 bases and V 4 bases, and 3 bases lay outside the gene matches. Germline loops: CDR1 LNHNV, CDR2 YYDKDF (reference sequence). The CDR3 loop spans 14 amino acids. This CDR3 is CATSKGQSNQPQHF. The CDR3 DNA follows: TGTGCCACCAGCAAGGGACAGTCCAATCAGCCCCAGCATTTT. The entire variable domain, with the rest obtained from reference TRBV15 and TRBJ1-5, is as follows: DAMVIQNPRYQVTQFGKPVTLSCSQTLNHNVMYWYQQKSSQAPKLLFHYYDKDFNNEADTPDNFQSRRPNTSFCFLDIRSPGLGDTAMYLCATSKGQSNQPQHFGDGTRLSIL.

The chain employs TRBV28 and TRBJ1-5, with D uncertain. The CDR3 runs to 13 residues. Between the trimmed V and J ends, which lost 2 bases and 5 bases, there was a span of 7 bases. CDR1 is MDHEN and CDR2 is SYDVKM in the germline V gene. The CDR3 nucleotides read TGTGCCAGCAGTTTAAATCTTCATCAGCCCCAGCATTTT. Amino acids: CASSLNLHQPQHF.

The rearrangement links TRBV6-1 to TRBJ1-5, with D perhaps TRBD1 (5 bases). In germline, CDR1 is MNHNS, CDR2 SASEGT. CDR3 length equals 17 residues. V dropped 2 bases and J dropped 7 bases, with 21 bases sitting between them. The CDR3 here is CASSERFSSRVDQPQHF. Here the CDR3 DNA reads TGTGCCAGCAGTGAACGTTTTTCTTCCAGGGTCGACCAGCCCCAGCATTTT.

The V and J genes are TRBV19 and TRBJ1-2, with a weak D call TRBD1 (5 bases). With 1 base removed from V and 1 base from J, the gap between germline ends came to 16 bases. The CDR3 covers 17 residues. The germline V gene encodes CDR1 LNHDA and CDR2 SQIVND (reference sequence). The CDR3 region is CASSIVGADHLNYGYTF. The DNA of the CDR3 is TGTGCCAGTAGTATAGTTGGGGCGGACCATCTTAACTATGGCTACACCTTC.

The V call is TRBV7-2, the J call TRBJ1-2; D is perhaps TRBD1 (5 bases). V dropped 5 bases and J dropped 7 bases, with 17 bases sitting between them. The length of the CDR3 is 14 residues. Germline V gives CDR1 SGHTA, CDR2 FQGNSA. The CDR3 DNA sequence: TGTGCCAGCAGCATAGTGGGGGGTTCTGGTGGCTACACCTTC. As protein: CASSIVGGSGGYTF.

The chain recombines TRBV6-5 with TRBJ2-7; tentative D call: TRBD2 (5 bases). Germline V gives CDR1 MNHEY, CDR2 SVGAGI. The V gene lost 6 bases and the J gene lost 6 bases, with 15 bases spanning the gap. CDR3 length: 13 residues. CDR3 sequence (DNA): TGTGCCAGCAGCCCATCGGAGGCCCGCGAGCAGTACTTC. It yields the protein CASSPSEAREQYF.

The gene calls are TRBV11-2 and TRBJ2-3; a possible D gene is TRBD1 (6 bases). Germline lookup yields CDR1 SGHAT and CDR2 FQNNGV. The V end lost 5 bases, the J end lost 7 bases, and 16 bases lay between the germline ends. The CDR3 runs 14 residues. CDR3 amino acids: CASSLGRGGYTQYF. DNA of the CDR3: TGTGCCAGCAGCCTCGGCAGGGGCGGGTATACGCAGTATTTT.

The chain combines TRBV27 with TRBJ2-3; D possibly corresponds to TRBD2 (7 bases). There are 16 residues in the CDR3. V was clipped by 8 bases and J by 2 bases, with 20 bases between them. CDR1 MNHEY and CDR2 SMNVEV come from the germline V gene (reference sequence). The CDR3: CASSPSRGAYTDTQYF. In DNA form, the CDR3 reads TGTGCCAGCTCCCCCTCCCGGGGGGCGTACACAGATACGCAGTATTTT.

The chain employs TRBV14 and TRBJ1-6, with D possibly TRBD1 on 5 matching bases. Germline V gene sequence: CDR1 SGHDN, CDR2 FVKESK. CDR3 length equals 15 residues. Trimming shortened V by 1 base and J by 13 bases, and 17 bases separated the two germline ends. The CDR3 here is CASSQGQQGLGPLHF. In DNA, the CDR3 is TGTGCCAGCAGCCAAGGACAGCAAGGGCTGGGTCCCCTCCACTTT.

The chain joins TRBV29-1 to TRBJ1-1; D not resolved. Trimming removed 7 bases from V and 1 base from J, with 16 bases in between. Per the germline V gene, CDR1 is SQVTM and CDR2 is ANQGSEA. The CDR3 is 14 amino acids. The CDR3, as DNA: TGCAGCGCCGATCCGCGGGGTTCGAACACTGAAGCTTTCTTT. This sequence encodes CSADPRGSNTEAFF.

On this clone itself: The same CDR3 arises from other DNA sequences in this sample as well. The J gene is TRBJ2-7, the V gene TRBV7-9; D gene ambiguous. This CDR3 comprises 12 residues. Deletions cut 3 bases from V and 3 bases from J, with 6 bases between. The germline V gene encodes CDR1 SEHNR and CDR2 FQNEAQ (reference sequence). CDR3 nucleotide sequence: TGTGCCAGCAGCTTCGGTTACTACGAGCAGTACTTC. Residues: CASSFGYYEQYF.

CDR3 residues: CASSIAVEDSPLHF. The CDR3 DNA reads TGTGCCAGTAGTATAGCGGTGGAGGATTCACCCCTCCACTTT. This rearrangement joins TRBV19 to TRBJ1-6; D uncertain. The CDR3 totals 14 residues. The germline V and J ends were trimmed by 1 base and 8 bases, with 9 bases remaining between them. Germline loops: CDR1 LNHDA, CDR2 SQIVND (reference sequence). Drawing the rest from reference TRBV19 and TRBJ1-6, the complete variable domain is DGGITQSPKYLFRKEGQNVTLSCEQNLNHDAMYWYRQDPGQGLRLIYYSQIVNDFQKGDIAEGYSVSREKKESFPLTVTSAQKNPTAFYLCASSIAVEDSPLHFGNGTRLTVT.

The rearrangement joins TRBV6-4 to TRBJ1-2, with D perhaps matching TRBD1 (6 bases). The germline V and J ends were trimmed by 5 bases and 4 bases, with 17 bases remaining between them. The CDR3 runs 15 residues. Per germline, CDR1 MRHNA and CDR2 SNTAGT. The CDR3 DNA reads as TGTGCCAGCAGTCCGGGGCCAGGGGTCAGCTATGGCTACACCTTC. It specifies CASSPGPGVSYGYTF.

The rearrangement links TRBV19 to TRBJ1-1, with TRBD1 matching over 7 bases. V dropped 7 bases and J dropped 1; count of bases not matched to a gene: 9. In germline, CDR1 is LNHDA, CDR2 SQIVND (reference sequence). The CDR3 contains 15 residues. The DNA for the CDR3 is TGTGCCAGTAAGTATTTAGGGACAGAGAACACTGAAGCTTTCTTT. Its translation is CASKYLGTENTEAFF.

J is TRBJ1-2 and V is TRBV6-1, with 7 positions matching TRBD1. V shed 4 bases, J shed 4 bases, and the junction held 12 bases outside the gene matches. Germline values: CDR1 MNHNS, CDR2 SASEGT. This CDR3 comprises 16 residues. In nucleotides, the CDR3 is TGTGCCAGCAGTGCGAACTTGGGACAGCCAATCTATGGCTACACCTTC. It translates to CASSANLGQPIYGYTF.

V is TRBV2 and J is TRBJ2-7, with D uncertain. The CDR3 spans 11 residues. V lost 8 bases, J lost 1 base, and 6 bases lay in between. Germline V CDR1 and CDR2: SNHLY, FYNNEI. The CDR3 DNA reads as TGTGCCAGCTGCGTTTCCTACGAGCAGTACTTC. It specifies CASCVSYEQYF. Full variable domain (remainder filled in from reference TRBV2 and TRBJ2-7): EPEVTQTPSHQVTQMGQEVILRCVPISNHLYFYWYRQILGQKVEFLVSFYNNEISEKSEIFDDQFSVERPDGSNFTLKIRSTKLEDSAMYFCASCVSYEQYFGPGTRLTVT.

The chain employs TRBV11-2 and TRBJ2-1; 11 positions match TRBD2. The CDR3 is made up of 16 amino acids. V gave up 3 bases and J gave up 4 bases; unmatched junction bases: 5. Germline assignment: CDR1 SGHAT and CDR2 FQNNGV. CDR3 protein: CASSLVAGGPYNEQFF. The CDR3 region has the DNA TGTGCCAGCAGCTTGGTAGCGGGGGGGCCATACAATGAGCAGTTCTTC.

This chain joins TRBV5-1 and TRBJ1-1; D perhaps matches TRBD1 (6 bases). The ends were cut back, 0 bases at V and 0 bases at J, with 15 bases in the middle. The germline gives CDR1 SGHRS, CDR2 YFSETQ. The CDR3 has 17 residues. CDR3 residues: CASSLDLRQGMNTEAFF. As DNA, the CDR3 is TGCGCCAGCAGCTTGGATCTAAGGCAGGGGATGAACACTGAAGCTTTCTTT.

The chain links TRBV9 to TRBJ2-7, with 12 nucleotides matching TRBD2. The V gene's germline CDR1 is SGDLS and CDR2 YYNGEE. V trimming: 3 bases; J trimming: 4 bases; junction bases outside the gene matches: 2. The CDR3 consists of 14 residues. The CDR3 coding sequence is TGTGCCAGCAGCGGCGGACTAGCGGGATACGAGCAGTACTTC. It is translated as CASSGGLAGYEQYF.

The V and J genes are TRBV6-6 and TRBJ2-1; 9 bases align to TRBD1. This CDR3 contains 16 residues. Germline CDR1 reads MNHNY; CDR2 reads SVGAGI (reference sequence). V lost 6 bases and J lost 7; bases outside the gene matches: 13. Written as DNA, the CDR3 is TGTGCCAGCAGCCGATCCGGGACAGGGTCCCGAAATGAGCAGTTCTTC. Translating gives CASSRSGTGSRNEQFF.